This T cell receptor beta chain derives from a study of blood T cell repertoires in COVID-19. About the research overall: Sources were T cells, B-cell-depleted T cells, or PBMCs; the material itself was cDNA or gDNA.

The CDR3 runs to 14 residues. Per germline, CDR1 MNHNS and CDR2 SASEGT. V shed 2 bases and J shed 5 bases, with 12 bases lying between them. Concerning this clone: The identical CDR3 is also encoded by other nucleotide sequences in the sample.

Using immunoSEQ multiplex PCR, the repertoire was profiled, and TCRdb retains in-frame clones only, with some absent. The sample shows 250,000 to 350,000 clones, 75% to 90% of them seen only once. This sequence joins TRBV6-1 and TRBJ1-1; unclear D gene. The source of this sequence is a woman aged 30 to 39 with active or convalescent COVID-19. Sequenced sample: peripheral blood. Here the CDR3 DNA reads TGTGCCAGCAGTGAACGCCCGGGGAGGACTGAAGCTTTCTTT. Protein sequence: CASSERPGRTEAFF.